This entry is about one TCR beta chain. Its target is unknown. This sample stems from a study of Tregs in tolerant kidney transplant recipients. Study-level points and caveats: Findings come from small patient numbers and require larger validation.

Measured with immunoSEQ multiplex PCR; TCRdb has only the in-frame clones, and not every one. This sample has 60,000 to 75,000 clones, with 70% to 90% found just once. Germline V lookup: CDR1 SGHRS, CDR2 YFSETQ. The CDR3 length is 16 residues. With V trimmed by 3 bases and J by 10 bases, 14 bases remained unmatched. The material sequenced was Tregs from blood, taken before the transplant. The rearrangement uses TRBV5-1 and TRBJ2-1; 9 bases agree with TRBD2. The source is a human donor who received a combined kidney and bone marrow transplant. Here the CDR3 reads CASSWGSAGGPGEQFF. Here the CDR3 DNA reads TGCGCCAGCAGCTGGGGGTCGGCGGGAGGGCCTGGGGAGCAGTTCTTC.